The clone carrying this T cell receptor (beta chain) was seen at least ten times. Its antigen remains unknown. This CDR3 has 11 amino acids. The germline V and J ends were trimmed by 4 bases and 5 bases, with 6 bases remaining between them. The germline V gene has CDR1 SEHNR and CDR2 FQNEAQ (reference sequence). The data belong to a study of T-cell reconstitution after alpha-beta-depleted transplantation in children. General study results and limits: The main origin of T-cell counts and diversity one year after transplant was newly produced T cells. There were reportedly several hundred expanded graft clones from which alpha-beta T cells came about two months after transplant.

TCRbeta library preparation incorporated unique molecular identifiers. In TCRdb, the PCR reads were re-called with MiXCR into one record per CDR3 protein. Altogether fewer than 700,000 distinct CDR3 sequences are present, 10% to 15% being singletons, with the ten largest covering roughly 2.3%. This sequence originates from a male patient younger than 18 who had a stem cell transplant for acute myeloid leukemia, so the T cells may come from the graft donor. The sample in question was PBMCs, mostly from graft donor cells, obtained 360 days after TCRalphabeta/CD19-depleted stem cell transplant. This chain joins TRBV7-9 and TRBJ2-7; D may correspond to TRBD1 or TRBD2 (5 bases each). CDR3 DNA sequence: TGTGCCAGCAGCTCGGGGCACGAGCAGTACTTC. Its protein product is CASSSGHEQYF.